The 4 T cell receptor beta chains reported below all come from one sample, sequenced in a study. Using immunoSEQ multiplex PCR, the repertoire was profiled, and TCRdb retains in-frame clones only, with some absent. The table shows around 50,000 clones, with approximately 95% occurring only once. Material for sequencing was PBMCs. The receptors were gathered from a man aged 40-49 years with rheumatoid arthritis.

This sequence joins TRBV6-5 and TRBJ2-3; D might be TRBD2 (5 bases). The CDR3 covers 15 residues. Germline CDR1 and CDR2: MNHEY and SVGAGI. Between the trimmed V and J ends, which lost 5 bases and 0 bases, there was a span of 12 bases. CDR3 region: CASSILGASTDTQYF. In DNA, the CDR3 is TGTGCCAGCAGTATACTAGGAGCTAGCACAGATACGCAGTATTTT.

The J gene is TRBJ2-1, the V gene TRBV7-2; D is undetermined. Germline V gene sequence: CDR1 SGHTA, CDR2 FQGNSA. Trimming took off 5 bases at V and 5 bases at J, with 4 bases between the two ends. This CDR3 is 11 amino acids long. For the CDR3, the DNA is TGTGCCAGCAGCCCGCACAATGAGCAGTTCTTC. Residues: CASSPHNEQFF.

V usage is TRBV7-8 and J usage is TRBJ1-1; unclear D gene. Germline assignment: CDR1 SGHVS and CDR2 FQNEAQ. The CDR3 sequence is 14 residues long. V lost 5 bases and J lost 4, with 14 bases in between. CDR3 sequence (DNA): TGTGCCAGCAGCCTCGAGACACTCGGCACTGAAGCTTTCTTT. As protein: CASSLETLGTEAFF.

To note about this clone: The sample holds other DNA sequences that translate to the same CDR3. V is TRBV6-1 and J is TRBJ2-2; TRBD1 might be the D (6 bases). CDR3 length: 15 residues. Between the trimmed V and J ends, which lost 1 base and 1 base, there was a span of 7 bases. From germline, CDR1 is MNHNS and CDR2 SASEGT. The CDR3 loop is CASSEGTVNTGELFF. As DNA, the CDR3 is TGTGCCAGCAGTGAAGGGACAGTGAACACCGGGGAGCTGTTTTTT.